This T cell receptor beta chain was identified during a study of control samples from healthy donors and cancer patients. TCRdb keeps only in-frame clones here, not all; method: immunoSEQ multiplex PCR. The sample holds about 73,000 clones, under 90% seen once. Germline trimming cut 4 bases from V and 6 bases from J; bases unmatched to any gene: 5. Germline CDR1 and CDR2: MGHRA and YSYEKL. This CDR3 comprises 15 residues. Sequences were obtained from PBMCs. This TCR derives from a man aged 60 to 69 with lung cancer. The chain recombines TRBV4-1 with TRBJ1-6; 8 bases are shared with TRBD1. CDR3 residues: CASSPWTGSNSPLHF. CDR3 DNA: TGCGCCAGCAGCCCATGGACAGGGTCTAATTCACCCCTCCACTTT.